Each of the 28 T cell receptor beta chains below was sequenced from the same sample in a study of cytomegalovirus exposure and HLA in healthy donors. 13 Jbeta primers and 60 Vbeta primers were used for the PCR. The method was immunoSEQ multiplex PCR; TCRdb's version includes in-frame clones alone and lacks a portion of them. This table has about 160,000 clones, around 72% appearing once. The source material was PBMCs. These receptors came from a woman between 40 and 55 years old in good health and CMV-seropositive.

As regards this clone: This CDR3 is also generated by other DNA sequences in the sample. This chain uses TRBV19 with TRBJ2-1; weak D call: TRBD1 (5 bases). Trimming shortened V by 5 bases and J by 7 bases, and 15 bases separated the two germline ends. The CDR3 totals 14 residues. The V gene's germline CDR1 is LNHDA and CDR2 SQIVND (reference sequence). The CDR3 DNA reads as TGTGCCAGTAGTCTGGACATCCAATCGAATGAGCAGTTCTTC. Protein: CASSLDIQSNEQFF.

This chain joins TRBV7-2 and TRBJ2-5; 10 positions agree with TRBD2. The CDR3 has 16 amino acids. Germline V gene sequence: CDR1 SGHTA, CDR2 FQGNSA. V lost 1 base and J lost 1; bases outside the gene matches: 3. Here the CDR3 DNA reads TGTGCCAGCAGCTTAGGGGCTAGCGGGGGCCAAGAGACCCAGTACTTC. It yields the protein CASSLGASGGQETQYF.

This chain's CDR3 is CASSQDSQRRNSPLHF. Here the CDR3 DNA reads TGCGCCAGCAGCCAAGACTCCCAGCGGCGAAATTCACCCCTCCACTTT. The rearrangement uses TRBV4-3 and TRBJ1-6; D gene uncertain. This CDR3 has 16 amino acids. The V and J ends lost 0 bases and 7 bases respectively, with 13 bases between them. From germline, CDR1 is LGHNA and CDR2 YSLEER.

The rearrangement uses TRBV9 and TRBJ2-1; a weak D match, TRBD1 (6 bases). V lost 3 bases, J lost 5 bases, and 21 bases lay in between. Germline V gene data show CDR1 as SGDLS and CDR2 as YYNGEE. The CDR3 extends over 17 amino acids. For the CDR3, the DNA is TGTGCCAGCAGCGCGATCTACAGGGTTAGGGCGGACAATGAGCAGTTCTTC. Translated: CASSAIYRVRADNEQFF.

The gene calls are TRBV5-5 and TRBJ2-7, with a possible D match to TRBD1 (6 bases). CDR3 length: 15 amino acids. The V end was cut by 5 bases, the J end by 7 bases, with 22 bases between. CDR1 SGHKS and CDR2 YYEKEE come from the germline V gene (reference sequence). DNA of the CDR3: TGTGCCAGCAGTAGATTGACAGGTGCGGCGAGTGAGCAGTACTTC. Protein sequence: CASSRLTGAASEQYF.

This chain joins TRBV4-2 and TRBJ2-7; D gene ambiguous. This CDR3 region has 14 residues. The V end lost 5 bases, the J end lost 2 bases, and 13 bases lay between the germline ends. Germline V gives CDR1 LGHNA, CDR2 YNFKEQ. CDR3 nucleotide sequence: TGTGCCAGCAGCTTGGCAGGCTTCCCCTACGAGCAGTACTTC. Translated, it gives CASSLAGFPYEQYF.

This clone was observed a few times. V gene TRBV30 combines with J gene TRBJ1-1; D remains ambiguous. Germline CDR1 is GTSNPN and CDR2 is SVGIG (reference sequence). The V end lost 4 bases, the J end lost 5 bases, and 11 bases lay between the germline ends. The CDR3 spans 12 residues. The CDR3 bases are TGTGCCTGGACGATATTCAGGACTGAAGCTTTCTTT. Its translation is CAWTIFRTEAFF.

The CDR3: CASSLSALNTEAFF. The CDR3 DNA is TGCGCCAGCAGCTTGAGTGCGTTGAACACTGAAGCTTTCTTT. The chain is built from TRBV5-1 and TRBJ1-1; D call uncertain. The CDR3 is made up of 14 amino acids. Germline V gives CDR1 SGHRS, CDR2 YFSETQ. V was trimmed by 1 base and J by 0 bases, leaving 7 bases between them. The whole variable domain, remainder taken from reference TRBV5-1 and TRBJ1-1, is KAGVTQTPRYLIKTRGQQVTLSCSPISGHRSVSWYQQTPGQGLQFLFEYFSETQRNKGNFPGRFSGRQFSNSRSEMNVSTLELGDSALYLCASSLSALNTEAFFGQGTRLTVV.

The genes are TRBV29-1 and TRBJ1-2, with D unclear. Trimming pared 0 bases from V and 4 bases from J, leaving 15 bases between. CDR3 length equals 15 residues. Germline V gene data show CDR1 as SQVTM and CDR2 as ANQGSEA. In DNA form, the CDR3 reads TGCAGCGTTGAAGATTTGGTGCGGATTGGCTATGGCTACACCTTC. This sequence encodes CSVEDLVRIGYGYTF.

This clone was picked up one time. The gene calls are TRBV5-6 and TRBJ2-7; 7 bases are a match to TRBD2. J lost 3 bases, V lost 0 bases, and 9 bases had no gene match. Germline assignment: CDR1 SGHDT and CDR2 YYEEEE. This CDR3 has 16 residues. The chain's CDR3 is CASSLVGRAGFYEQYF. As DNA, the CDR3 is TGTGCCAGCAGCTTGGTGGGGAGGGCCGGGTTCTACGAGCAGTACTTC.

CDR3 in DNA: TGTGCCAGCAGCTCATCTACTCCCGGCACAGATACGCAGTATTTT. It encodes CASSSSTPGTDTQYF. This chain uses TRBV7-8 with TRBJ2-3; D gene uncertain. CDR1 and CDR2 (germline): SGHVS, FQNEAQ. The CDR3 has 15 amino acids. V was trimmed by 4 bases and J by 1 base, leaving 12 bases between them.

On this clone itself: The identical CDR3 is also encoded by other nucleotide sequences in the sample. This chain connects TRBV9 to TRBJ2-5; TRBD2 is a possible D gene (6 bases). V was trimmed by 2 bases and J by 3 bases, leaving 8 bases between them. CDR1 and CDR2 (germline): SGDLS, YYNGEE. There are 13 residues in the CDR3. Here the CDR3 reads CASSVGGEETQYF. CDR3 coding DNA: TGTGCCAGCAGCGTCGGGGGTGAAGAGACCCAGTACTTC.

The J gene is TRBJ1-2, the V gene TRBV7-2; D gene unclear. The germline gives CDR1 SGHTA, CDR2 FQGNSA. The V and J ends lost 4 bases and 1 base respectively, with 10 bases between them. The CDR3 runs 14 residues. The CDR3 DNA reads TGTGCCAGCAGCTCTCCCGGGGTTAACTATGGCTACACCTTC. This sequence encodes CASSSPGVNYGYTF.

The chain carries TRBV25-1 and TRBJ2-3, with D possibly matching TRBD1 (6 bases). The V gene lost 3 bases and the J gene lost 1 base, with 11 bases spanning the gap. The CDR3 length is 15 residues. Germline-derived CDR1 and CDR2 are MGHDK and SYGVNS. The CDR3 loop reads CASSEMQGRTDTQYF. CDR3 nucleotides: TGTGCCAGCAGTGAGATGCAGGGGCGCACAGATACGCAGTATTTT.

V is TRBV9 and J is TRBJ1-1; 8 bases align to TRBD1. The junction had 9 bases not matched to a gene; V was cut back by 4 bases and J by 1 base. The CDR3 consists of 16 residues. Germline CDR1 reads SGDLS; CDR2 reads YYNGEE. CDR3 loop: CASSQQPTGANTEAFF. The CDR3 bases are TGTGCCAGCAGCCAACAACCGACAGGGGCGAACACTGAAGCTTTCTTT.

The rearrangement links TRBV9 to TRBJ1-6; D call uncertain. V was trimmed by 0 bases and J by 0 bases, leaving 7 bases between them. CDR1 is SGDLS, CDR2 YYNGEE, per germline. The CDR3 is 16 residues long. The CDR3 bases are TGTGCCAGCAGCGTAGATGGCAGCTCCTATAATTCACCCCTCCACTTT. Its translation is CASSVDGSSYNSPLHF.

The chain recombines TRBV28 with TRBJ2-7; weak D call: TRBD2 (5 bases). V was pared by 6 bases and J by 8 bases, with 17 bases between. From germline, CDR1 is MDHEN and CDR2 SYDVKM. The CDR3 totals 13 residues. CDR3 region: CASSSGRLGKQYF. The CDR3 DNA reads TGTGCCAGCAGCTCTGGACGCCTCGGGAAGCAGTACTTC.

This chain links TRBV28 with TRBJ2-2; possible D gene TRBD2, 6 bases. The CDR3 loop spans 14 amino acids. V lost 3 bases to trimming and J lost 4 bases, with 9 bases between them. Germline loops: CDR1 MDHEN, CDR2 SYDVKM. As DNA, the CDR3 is TGTGCCAGCAGTTTCGCGGGGTTCACCGGGGAGCTGTTTTTT. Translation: CASSFAGFTGELFF.

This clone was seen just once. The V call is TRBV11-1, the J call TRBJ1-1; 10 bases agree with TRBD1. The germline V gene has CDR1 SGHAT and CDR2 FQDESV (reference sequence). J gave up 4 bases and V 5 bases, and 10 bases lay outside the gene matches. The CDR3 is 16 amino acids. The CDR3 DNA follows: TGTGCCAGCAGCCGGACCCGGGACAGGGGAGGCACTGAAGCTTTCTTT. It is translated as CASSRTRDRGGTEAFF.

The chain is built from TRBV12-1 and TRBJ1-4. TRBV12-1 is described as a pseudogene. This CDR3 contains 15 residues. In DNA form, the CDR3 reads TGTGCCAGCAGCGGATTGGATAGCATATCTGAAAAACTGTTTTTT. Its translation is CASSGLDSISEKLFF.

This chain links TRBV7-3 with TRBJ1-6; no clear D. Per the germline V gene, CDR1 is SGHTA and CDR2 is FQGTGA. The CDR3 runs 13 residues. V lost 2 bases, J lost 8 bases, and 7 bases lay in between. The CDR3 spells CASSLGLDSPLHF. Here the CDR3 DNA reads TGTGCCAGCAGCTTAGGCTTGGATTCACCCCTCCACTTT.

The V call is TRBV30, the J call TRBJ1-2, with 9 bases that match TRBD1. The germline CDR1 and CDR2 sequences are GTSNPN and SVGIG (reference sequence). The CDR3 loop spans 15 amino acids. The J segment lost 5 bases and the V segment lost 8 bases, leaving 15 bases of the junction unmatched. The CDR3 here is CALARGTGRGYGYTF. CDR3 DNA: TGTGCCCTGGCGCGGGGGACAGGGAGAGGGTATGGCTACACCTTC.

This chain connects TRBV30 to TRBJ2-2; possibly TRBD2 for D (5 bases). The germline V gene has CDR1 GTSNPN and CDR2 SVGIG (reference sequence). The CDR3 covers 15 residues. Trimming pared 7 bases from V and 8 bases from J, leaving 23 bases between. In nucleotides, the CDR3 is TGTGCCTTGCTTAGGACGCTCCGGGGTAGAGGGGAGCTGTTTTTT. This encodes CALLRTLRGRGELFF.

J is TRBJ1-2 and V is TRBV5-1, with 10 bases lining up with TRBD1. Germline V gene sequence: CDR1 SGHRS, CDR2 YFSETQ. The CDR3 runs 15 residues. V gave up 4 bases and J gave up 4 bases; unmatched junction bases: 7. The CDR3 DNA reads TGCGCCAGCAGCCCCCGGGACAGGGGACCCTATGGCTACACCTTC. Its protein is CASSPRDRGPYGYTF.

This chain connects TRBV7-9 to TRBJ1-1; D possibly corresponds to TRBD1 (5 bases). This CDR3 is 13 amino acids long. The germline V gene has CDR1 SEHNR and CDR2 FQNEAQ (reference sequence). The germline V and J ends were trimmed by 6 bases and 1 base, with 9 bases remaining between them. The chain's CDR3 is CASSYTGNTEAFF. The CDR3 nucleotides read TGTGCCAGCAGTTACACAGGGAACACTGAAGCTTTCTTT.

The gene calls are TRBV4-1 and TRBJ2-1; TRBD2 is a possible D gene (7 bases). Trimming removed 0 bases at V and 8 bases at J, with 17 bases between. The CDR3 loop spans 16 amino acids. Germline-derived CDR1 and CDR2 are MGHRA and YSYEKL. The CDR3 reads CASSQERGLGGHEQFF. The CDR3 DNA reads TGCGCCAGCAGCCAAGAGAGAGGGCTGGGGGGGCATGAGCAGTTCTTC.

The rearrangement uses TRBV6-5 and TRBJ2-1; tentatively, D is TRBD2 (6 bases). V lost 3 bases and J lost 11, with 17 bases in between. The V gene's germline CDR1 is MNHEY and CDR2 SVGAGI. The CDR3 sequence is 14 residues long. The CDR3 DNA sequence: TGTGCCAGCAGTTATTTAACTAGCCCGAACCAGCAGTTCTTC. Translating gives CASSYLTSPNQQFF.

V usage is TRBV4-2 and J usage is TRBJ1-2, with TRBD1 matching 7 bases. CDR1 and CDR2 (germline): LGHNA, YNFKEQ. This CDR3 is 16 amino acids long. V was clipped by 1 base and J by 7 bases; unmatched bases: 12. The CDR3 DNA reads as TGTGCCAGCAGCCAAGCCTTGGGACAGCCGCTGGGTGGCTACACCTTC. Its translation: CASSQALGQPLGGYTF.